These T cell receptor beta chains were read from a single sample in a study of CD8 T cells in ankylosing spondylitis. From the 5' RACE reads, TCRdb called clonotypes with MiXCR, one entry per CDR3 protein. The data show roughly 440,000 distinct CDR3 sequences, 15% to 20% seen once. Input material: blood, either unsorted or a sorted T cell fraction (not recorded which). The receptors come from a male donor with ankylosing spondylitis. Both conserved end residues are part of each CDR3. A D gene is named only where the DNA matches it firmly. Expanded clones get a size class; other rows say once, few or many, or leave the size out.

clone_size	v_call	j_call	d_call	cdr3_aa	cdr3_nt
few	TRBV4-1	TRBJ2-3	.	CASSQVAGILDTQYF	TGCGCCAGCAGCCAAGTCGCGGGAATTTTAGATACGCAGTATTTT
.	TRBV20-1	TRBJ1-6	TRBD1	CSAHRRTGGESPLHF	TGCAGTGCCCACCGACGCACAGGGGGCGAATCACCCCTCCACTTT
many	TRBV12-3/TRBV12-4	TRBJ2-3	TRBD1	CASTKTGGSTDTQYF	TGTGCCAGCACCAAAACAGGGGGCAGCACAGATACGCAGTATTTT
.	TRBV10-3	TRBJ1-1	.	CAISDRALWNTEAFF	TGTGCCATCAGTGACCGGGCCCTCTGGAACACTGAAGCTTTCTTT
few	TRBV7-9	TRBJ2-1	.	CASSLTAAYNEQFF	TGTGCCAGCAGCTTAACGGCGGCCTACAATGAGCAGTTCTTC
.	TRBV4-2	TRBJ2-7	TRBD2	CASSQDLGTSGSAYLLNEQYF	TGTGCCAGCAGCCAAGATCTTGGGACTAGCGGGAGCGCTTATCTTTTGAACGAGCAGTACTTC
.	TRBV5-1	TRBJ1-1	.	CASSALPGPGRTEAFF	TGCGCCAGCAGCGCTTTACCGGGGCCCGGGAGGACTGAAGCTTTCTTT
.	TRBV7-6	TRBJ2-7	TRBD2	CASSLGGFAGVDEQYF	TGTGCCAGCAGCTTAGGGGGTTTCGCGGGAGTTGACGAGCAGTACTTC
.	TRBV9	TRBJ2-1	.	CASSRSSDYYNEQFF	TGTGCCAGCAGCAGGTCTAGCGACTACTACAATGAGCAGTTCTTC
few	TRBV20-1	TRBJ2-2	TRBD2	CSARDRREGTGELFF	TGCAGTGCTAGAGATCGGCGGGAGGGCACCGGGGAGCTGTTTTTT